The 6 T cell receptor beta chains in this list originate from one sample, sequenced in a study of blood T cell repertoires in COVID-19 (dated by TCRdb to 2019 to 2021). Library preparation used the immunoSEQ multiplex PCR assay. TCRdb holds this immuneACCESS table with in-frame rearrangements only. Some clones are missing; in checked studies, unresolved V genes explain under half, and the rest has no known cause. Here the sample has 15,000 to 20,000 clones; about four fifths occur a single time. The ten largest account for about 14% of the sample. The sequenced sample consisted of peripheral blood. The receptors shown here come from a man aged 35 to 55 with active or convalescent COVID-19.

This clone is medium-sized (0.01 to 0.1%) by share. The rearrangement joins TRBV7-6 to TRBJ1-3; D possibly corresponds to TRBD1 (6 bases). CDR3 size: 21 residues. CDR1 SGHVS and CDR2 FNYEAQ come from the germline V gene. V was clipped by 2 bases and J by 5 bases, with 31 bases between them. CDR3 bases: TGTGCCAGCAGCTTAAGTCTGGCGATAGGGACAATCGATTTTGTAAGAAACACCATATATTTT. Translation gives CASSLSLAIGTIDFVRNTIYF. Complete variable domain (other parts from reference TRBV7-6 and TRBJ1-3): GAGVSQSPRYKVTKRGQDVALRCDPISGHVSLYWYRQALGQGPEFLTYFNYEAQQDKSGLPNDRFSAERPEGSISTLTIQRTEQRDSAMYRCASSLSLAIGTIDFVRNTIYFGEGSWLTVV.

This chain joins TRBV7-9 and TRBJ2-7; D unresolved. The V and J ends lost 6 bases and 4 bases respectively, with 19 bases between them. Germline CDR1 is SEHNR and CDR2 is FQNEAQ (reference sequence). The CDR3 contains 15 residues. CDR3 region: CASRPTGGSTYEQYF. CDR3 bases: TGTGCCAGCAGGCCGACTGGCGGATCTACTTACGAGCAGTACTTC.

The CDR3 sequence: CASSFGGETQYF. CDR3 nucleotide sequence: TGTGCCAGCAGTTTCGGCGGGGAGACCCAGTACTTC. The chain links TRBV12-3 or TRBV12-4 to TRBJ2-5, with D perhaps matching TRBD2 (5 bases). The CDR3 contains 12 residues. Trimming pared 3 bases from V and 5 bases from J, leaving 7 bases between.

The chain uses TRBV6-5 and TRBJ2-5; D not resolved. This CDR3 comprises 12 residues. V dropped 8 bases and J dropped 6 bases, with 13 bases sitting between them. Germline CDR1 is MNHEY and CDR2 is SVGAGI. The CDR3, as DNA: TGTGCCAGCGGCTCAGTAACCCAGACCCAGTACTTC. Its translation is CASGSVTQTQYF.

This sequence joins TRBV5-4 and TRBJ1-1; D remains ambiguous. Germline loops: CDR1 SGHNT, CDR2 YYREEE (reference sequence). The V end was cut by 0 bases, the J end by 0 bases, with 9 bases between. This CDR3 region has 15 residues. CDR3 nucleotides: TGTGCCAGCAGCTTGGGGTCACAAATGAACACTGAAGCTTTCTTT. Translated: CASSLGSQMNTEAFF.

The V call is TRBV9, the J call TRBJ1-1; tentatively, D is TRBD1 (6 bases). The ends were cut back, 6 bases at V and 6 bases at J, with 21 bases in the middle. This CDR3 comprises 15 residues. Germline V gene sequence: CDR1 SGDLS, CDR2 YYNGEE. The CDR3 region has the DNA TGTGCCAGCAAGAAAGGGCTGGGGGCGAGCTCTGAAGCTTTCTTT. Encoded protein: CASKKGLGASSEAFF.